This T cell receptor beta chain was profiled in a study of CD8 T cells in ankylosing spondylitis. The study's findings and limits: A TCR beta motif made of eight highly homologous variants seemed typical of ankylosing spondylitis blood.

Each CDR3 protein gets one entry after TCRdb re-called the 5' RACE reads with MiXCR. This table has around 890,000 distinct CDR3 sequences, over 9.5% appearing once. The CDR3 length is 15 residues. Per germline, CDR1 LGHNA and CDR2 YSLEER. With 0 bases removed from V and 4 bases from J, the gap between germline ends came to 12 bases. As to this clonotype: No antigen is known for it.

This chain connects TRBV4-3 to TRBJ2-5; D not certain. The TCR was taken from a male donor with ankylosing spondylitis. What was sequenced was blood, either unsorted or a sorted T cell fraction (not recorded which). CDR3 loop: CASSQDLGSGETQYF. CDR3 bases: TGCGCCAGCAGCCAAGATCTGGGTTCTGGAGAGACCCAGTACTTC.